The present T cell receptor (beta chain) was sequenced within a study of T-cell reconstitution after alpha-beta-depleted transplantation in children. Unique molecular identifiers were used to barcode this TCRbeta library. From the PCR reads, TCRdb called clonotypes with MiXCR, one entry per CDR3 protein. The sample lists some 200,000 distinct CDR3 sequences, approximately 10% occurring once. Notes on this clonotype: This may be a read error: a much more frequent sequence differs by one nucleotide.

The receptor's source is a child younger than two with acute myeloid leukemia, due to receive a stem cell transplant. This material consisted of PBMCs, taken before TCRalphabeta/CD19-depleted stem cell transplant.

In DNA, the CDR3 is TGTGCCAGCTCCAAGACAGCGAGCACTGAAGCTTTCTTT. This encodes CASSKTASTEAFF. The J gene is TRBJ1-1, the V gene TRBV25-1, with D perhaps TRBD1 (5 bases). The germline V gene encodes CDR1 MGHDK and CDR2 SYGVNS. This CDR3 spans 13 amino acids. V dropped 8 bases and J dropped 4 bases, with 14 bases sitting between them.